The present entry profiles one T cell receptor beta chain with its context. With the read ending 3 residues before the CDR3 end, the germline J gene is used to fill in that end. From germline, CDR1 is LNHDA and CDR2 SQIVND (reference sequence). The V and J ends lost 5 bases and 4 bases, in that order; junction bases with no gene match: 5. CDR3 size: 15 residues. These data belong to a study of T cells in women clearing cervical HPV infection. Clones were read by immunoSEQ multiplex PCR, and TCRdb kept only the in-frame ones, dropping some. Recorded here are tens of thousands of clones; the top ten clones represent 7% to 7.5%.

The chain recombines TRBV19 with TRBJ2-6; 7 nucleotides match TRBD1. The material sequenced was blood buffy coat. The TCR sequence derives from a woman between 18 and 75 years old with a cervical HPV16 infection that either progressed to CIN3+ or cleared (not recorded which). The sequenced CDR3 bases are TGTGCCAGTAGTCTGACAGGGAGAGGGGCCAACGTC. This translates into CASSLTGRGANV. The whole CDR3 reads CASSLTGRGANVLTF.